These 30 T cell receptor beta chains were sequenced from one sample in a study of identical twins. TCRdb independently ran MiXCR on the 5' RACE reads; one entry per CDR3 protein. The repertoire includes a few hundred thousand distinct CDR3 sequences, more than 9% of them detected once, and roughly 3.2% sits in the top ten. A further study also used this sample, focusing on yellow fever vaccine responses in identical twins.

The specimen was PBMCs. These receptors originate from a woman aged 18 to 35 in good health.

CDR3 sequence reads: CASSHRGTGGLDIQYF. The CDR3 DNA follows: TGTGCCAGCAGCCATCGCGGGACAGGGGGCTTGGACATTCAGTACTTC. This rearrangement joins TRBV14 to TRBJ2-4, with 12 bases identical to TRBD1. Trimming cost V 3 bases and J 8 bases; bases outside gene matches: 8. From germline, CDR1 is SGHDN and CDR2 FVKESK. The CDR3 totals 16 residues.

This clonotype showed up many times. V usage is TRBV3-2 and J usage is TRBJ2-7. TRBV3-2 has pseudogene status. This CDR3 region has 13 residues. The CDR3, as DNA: TGTGCCAGCAGCCAAGTCCCCAACTACGAGCAGTACTTC. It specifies CASSQVPNYEQYF.

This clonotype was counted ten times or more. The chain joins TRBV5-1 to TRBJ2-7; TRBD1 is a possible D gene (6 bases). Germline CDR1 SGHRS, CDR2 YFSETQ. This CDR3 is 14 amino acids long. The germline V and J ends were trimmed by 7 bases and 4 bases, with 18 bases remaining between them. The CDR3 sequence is CASQPKQGTYEQYF. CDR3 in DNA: TGCGCCAGCCAGCCGAAACAGGGAACTTACGAGCAGTACTTC.

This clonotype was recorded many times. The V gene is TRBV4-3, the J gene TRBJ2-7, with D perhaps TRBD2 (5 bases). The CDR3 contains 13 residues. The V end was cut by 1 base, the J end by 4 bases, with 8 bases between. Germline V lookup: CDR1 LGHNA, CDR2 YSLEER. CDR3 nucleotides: TGCGCCAGCAGCCAAGTCCGGGGTTACGAGCAGTACTTC. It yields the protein CASSQVRGYEQYF.

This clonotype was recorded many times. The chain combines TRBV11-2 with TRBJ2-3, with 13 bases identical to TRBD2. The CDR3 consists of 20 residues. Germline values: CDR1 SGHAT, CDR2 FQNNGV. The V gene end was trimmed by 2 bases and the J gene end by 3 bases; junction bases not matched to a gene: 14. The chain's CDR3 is CASSLFIAFTSGGATDTQYF. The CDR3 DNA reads TGTGCCAGCAGCTTATTCATCGCGTTTACTAGCGGGGGGGCAACAGATACGCAGTATTTT.

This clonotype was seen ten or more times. In DNA form, the CDR3 reads TGTGCCAGCAGTTTAGCTCCTGACACCGGGGAGCTGTTTTTT. As protein: CASSLAPDTGELFF. The V call is TRBV12-3 or TRBV12-4, the J call TRBJ2-2; D remains ambiguous. This CDR3 comprises 14 residues. V gave up 0 bases and J gave up 3 bases, with 5 bases separating them.

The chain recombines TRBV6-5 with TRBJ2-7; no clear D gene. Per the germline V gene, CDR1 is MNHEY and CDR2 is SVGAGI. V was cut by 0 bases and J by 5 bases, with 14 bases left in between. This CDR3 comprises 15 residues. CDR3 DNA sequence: TGTGCCAGCAGTTACTCCCCTGACCCACCCAACGAGCAGTACTTC. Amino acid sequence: CASSYSPDPPNEQYF.

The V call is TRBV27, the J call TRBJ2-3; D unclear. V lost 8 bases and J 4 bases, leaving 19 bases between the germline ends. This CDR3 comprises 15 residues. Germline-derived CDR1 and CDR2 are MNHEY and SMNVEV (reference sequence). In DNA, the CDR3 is TGTGCCAGCTCCCCCTGGACCGTAGCCGCAGATACGCAGTATTTT. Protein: CASSPWTVAADTQYF.

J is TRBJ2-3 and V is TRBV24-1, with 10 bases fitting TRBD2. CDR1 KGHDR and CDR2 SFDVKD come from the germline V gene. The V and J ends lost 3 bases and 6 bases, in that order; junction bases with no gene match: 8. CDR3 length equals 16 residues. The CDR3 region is CATSDPAGGGTDTQYF. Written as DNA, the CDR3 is TGTGCCACCAGTGATCCAGCGGGAGGGGGGACTGATACGCAGTATTTT.

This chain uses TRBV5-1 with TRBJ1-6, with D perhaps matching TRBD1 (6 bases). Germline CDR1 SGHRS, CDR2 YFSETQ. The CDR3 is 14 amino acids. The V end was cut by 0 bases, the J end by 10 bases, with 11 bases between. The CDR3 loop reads CASSLAGVRSPLHF. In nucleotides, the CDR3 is TGCGCCAGCAGCTTGGCAGGGGTAAGGTCACCCCTCCACTTT.

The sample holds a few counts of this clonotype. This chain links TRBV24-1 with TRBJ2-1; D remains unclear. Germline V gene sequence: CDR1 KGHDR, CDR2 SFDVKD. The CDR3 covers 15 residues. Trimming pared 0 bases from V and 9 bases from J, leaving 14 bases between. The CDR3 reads CATSDLPTPLGEQFF. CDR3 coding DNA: TGTGCCACCAGTGATTTGCCTACTCCCCTCGGTGAGCAGTTCTTC.

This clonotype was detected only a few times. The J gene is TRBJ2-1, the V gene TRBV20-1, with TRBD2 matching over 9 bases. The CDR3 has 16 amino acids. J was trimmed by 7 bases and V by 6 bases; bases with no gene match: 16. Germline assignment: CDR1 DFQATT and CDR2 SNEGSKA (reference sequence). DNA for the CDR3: TGCAGTGCCCCGGCTAGCGGGGTAAAACGGGGTAATGAGCAGTTCTTC. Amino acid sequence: CSAPASGVKRGNEQFF.

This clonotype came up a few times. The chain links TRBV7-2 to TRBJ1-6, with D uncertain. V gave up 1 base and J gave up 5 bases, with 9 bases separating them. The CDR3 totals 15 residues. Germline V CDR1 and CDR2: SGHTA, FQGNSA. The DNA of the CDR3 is TGTGCCAGCAGCTTAGAATCCCAAAATAATTCACCCCTCCACTTT. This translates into CASSLESQNNSPLHF.

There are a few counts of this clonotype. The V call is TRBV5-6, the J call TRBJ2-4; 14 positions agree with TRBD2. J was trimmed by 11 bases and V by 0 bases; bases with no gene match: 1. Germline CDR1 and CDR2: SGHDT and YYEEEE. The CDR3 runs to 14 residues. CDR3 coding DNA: TGTGCCAGCAGCTTGGGGGGACTAGCGGGAGTTCAGTACTTC. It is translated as CASSLGGLAGVQYF.

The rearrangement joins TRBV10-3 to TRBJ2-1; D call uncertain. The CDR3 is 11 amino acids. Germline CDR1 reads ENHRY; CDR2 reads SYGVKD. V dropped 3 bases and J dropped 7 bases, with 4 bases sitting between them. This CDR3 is CAISDGNEQFF. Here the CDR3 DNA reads TGTGCCATCAGTGACGGGAATGAGCAGTTCTTC.

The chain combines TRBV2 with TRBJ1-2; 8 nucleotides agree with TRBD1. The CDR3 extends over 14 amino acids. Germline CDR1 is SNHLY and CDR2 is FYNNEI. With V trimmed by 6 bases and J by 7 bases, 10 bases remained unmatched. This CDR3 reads CASRNLDRVGGYTF. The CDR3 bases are TGTGCCAGCAGAAACCTGGACAGGGTGGGTGGCTACACCTTC.

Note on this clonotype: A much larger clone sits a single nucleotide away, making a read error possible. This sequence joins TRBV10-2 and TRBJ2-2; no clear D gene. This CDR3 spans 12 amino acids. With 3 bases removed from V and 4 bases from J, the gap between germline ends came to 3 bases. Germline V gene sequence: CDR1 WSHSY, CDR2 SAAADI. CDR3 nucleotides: TGCGCCAGCAGTGAAACCACCGGGGAGCTGTTTTTT. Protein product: CASSETTGELFF.

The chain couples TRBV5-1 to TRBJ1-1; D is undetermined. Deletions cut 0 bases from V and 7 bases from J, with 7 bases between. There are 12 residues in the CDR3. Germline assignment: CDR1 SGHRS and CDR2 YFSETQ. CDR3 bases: TGCGCCAGCAGCTTGGAACGGGGTGAAGCTTTCTTT. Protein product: CASSLERGEAFF. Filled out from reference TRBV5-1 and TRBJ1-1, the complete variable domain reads KAGVTQTPRYLIKTRGQQVTLSCSPISGHRSVSWYQQTPGQGLQFLFEYFSETQRNKGNFPGRFSGRQFSNSRSEMNVSTLELGDSALYLCASSLERGEAFFGQGTRLTVV.

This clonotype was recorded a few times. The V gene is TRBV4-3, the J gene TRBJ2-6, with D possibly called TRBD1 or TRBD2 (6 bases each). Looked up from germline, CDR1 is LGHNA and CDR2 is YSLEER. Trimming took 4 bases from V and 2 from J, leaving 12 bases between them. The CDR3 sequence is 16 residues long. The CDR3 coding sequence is TGCGCCAGCAGCCTCCACCGGGGGCCTGGGGCCAACGTCCTGACTTTC. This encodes CASSLHRGPGANVLTF.

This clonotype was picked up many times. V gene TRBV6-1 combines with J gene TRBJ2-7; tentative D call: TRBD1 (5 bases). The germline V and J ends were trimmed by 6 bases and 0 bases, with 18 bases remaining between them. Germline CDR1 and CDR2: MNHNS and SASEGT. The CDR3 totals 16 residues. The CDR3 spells CASRRTTNKVSYEQYF. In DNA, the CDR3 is TGTGCCAGCAGACGGACAACAAATAAAGTCTCCTACGAGCAGTACTTC.

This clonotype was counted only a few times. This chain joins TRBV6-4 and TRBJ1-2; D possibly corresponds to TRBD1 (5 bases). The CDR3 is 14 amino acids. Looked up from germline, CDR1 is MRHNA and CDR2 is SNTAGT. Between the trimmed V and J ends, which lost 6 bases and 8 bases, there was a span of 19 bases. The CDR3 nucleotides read TGTGCCAGCAGCGAAGACAGCACCGGGAGAGGCTACACCTTC. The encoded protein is CASSEDSTGRGYTF.

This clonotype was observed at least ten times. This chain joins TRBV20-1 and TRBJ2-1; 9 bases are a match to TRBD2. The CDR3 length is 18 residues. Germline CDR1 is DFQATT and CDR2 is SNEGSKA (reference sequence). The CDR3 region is CTFQGSGRTRGSYNEQFF. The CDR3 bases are TGCACCTTCCAAGGGAGCGGGAGGACGAGGGGCTCCTACAATGAGCAGTTCTTC.

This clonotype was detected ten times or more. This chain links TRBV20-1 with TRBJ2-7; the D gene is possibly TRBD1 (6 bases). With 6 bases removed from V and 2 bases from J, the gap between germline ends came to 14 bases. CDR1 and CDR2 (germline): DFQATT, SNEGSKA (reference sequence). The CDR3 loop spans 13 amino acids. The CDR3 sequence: CSALDSGTYEQYF. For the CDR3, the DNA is TGCAGTGCCCTGGACAGTGGAACCTACGAGCAGTACTTC.

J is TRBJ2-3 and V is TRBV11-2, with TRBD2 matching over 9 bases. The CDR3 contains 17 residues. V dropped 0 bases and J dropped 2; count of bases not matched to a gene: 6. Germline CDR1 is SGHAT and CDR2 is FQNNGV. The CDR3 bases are TGTGCCAGCAGCTTAGATTTGCGGGGGGGCCCCACAGATACGCAGTATTTT. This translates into CASSLDLRGGPTDTQYF.

The chain's CDR3 is CASRGDSESNEQFF. CDR3 bases: TGTGCCAGCAGGGGGGATTCCGAGAGCAATGAGCAGTTCTTC. The chain links TRBV25-1 to TRBJ2-1; D is perhaps TRBD1 or TRBD2 (5 bases each). The ends were cut back, 6 bases at V and 6 bases at J, with 15 bases in the middle. The germline V gene encodes CDR1 MGHDK and CDR2 SYGVNS. This CDR3 contains 14 residues.

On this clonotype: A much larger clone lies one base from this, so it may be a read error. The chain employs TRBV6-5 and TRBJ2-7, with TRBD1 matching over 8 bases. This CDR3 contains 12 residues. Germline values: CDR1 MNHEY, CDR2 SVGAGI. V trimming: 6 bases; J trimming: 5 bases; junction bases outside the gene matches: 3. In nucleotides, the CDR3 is TGTGCCAGCAGCCGACAGGGGCACGAGCAGTACTTC. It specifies CASSRQGHEQYF.

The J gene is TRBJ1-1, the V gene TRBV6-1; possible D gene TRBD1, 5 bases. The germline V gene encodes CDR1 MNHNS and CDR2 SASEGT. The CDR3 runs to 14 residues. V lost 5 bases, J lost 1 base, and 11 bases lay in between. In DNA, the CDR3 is TGTGCCAGCAGTCGACAGAGCCCGAACACTGAAGCTTTCTTT. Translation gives CASSRQSPNTEAFF.

CDR3 DNA: TGTGCCAGCAGCTTGGTCTGGGACGGGGTGAAGGAGACCCAGTACTTC. Its translation is CASSLVWDGVKETQYF. V is TRBV7-6 and J is TRBJ2-5; D may be TRBD1 or TRBD2 (5 bases each). Deletions cut 3 bases from V and 5 bases from J, with 19 bases between. This CDR3 is 16 amino acids long. Germline V gives CDR1 SGHVS, CDR2 FNYEAQ.

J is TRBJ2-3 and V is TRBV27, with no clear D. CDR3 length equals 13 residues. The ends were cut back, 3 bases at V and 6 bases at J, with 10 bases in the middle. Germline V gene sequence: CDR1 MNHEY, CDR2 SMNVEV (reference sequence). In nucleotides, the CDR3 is TGTGCCAGCAGTTTGAGCAGCCGGGATACGCAGTATTTT. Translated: CASSLSSRDTQYF.

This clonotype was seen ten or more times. CDR3 bases: TGTGCCAGCAGTTTGAGGCAGGGTAACACAGATACGCAGTATTTT. This gives the protein CASSLRQGNTDTQYF. The chain employs TRBV28 and TRBJ2-3; TRBD1 might be the D (5 bases). V was pared by 3 bases and J by 2 bases, with 12 bases between. Germline CDR1 MDHEN, CDR2 SYDVKM. The CDR3 sequence is 15 residues long.